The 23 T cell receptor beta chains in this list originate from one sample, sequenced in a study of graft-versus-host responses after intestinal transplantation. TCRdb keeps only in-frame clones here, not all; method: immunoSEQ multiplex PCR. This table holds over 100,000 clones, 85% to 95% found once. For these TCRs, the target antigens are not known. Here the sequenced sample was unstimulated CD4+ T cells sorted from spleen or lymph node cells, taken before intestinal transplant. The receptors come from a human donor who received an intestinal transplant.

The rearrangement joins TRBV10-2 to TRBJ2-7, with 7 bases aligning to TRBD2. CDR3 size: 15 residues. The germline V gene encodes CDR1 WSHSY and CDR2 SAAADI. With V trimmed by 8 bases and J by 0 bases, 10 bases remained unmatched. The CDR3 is CASSKGGESSYEQYF. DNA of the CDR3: TGCGCCAGCTCAAAGGGAGGGGAGAGCTCCTACGAGCAGTACTTC.

Here the CDR3 DNA reads TGTGCCAGCAGCGAGGGACAGTCCACTAAGCAGTACTTC. Translated, it gives CASSEGQSTKQYF. The V call is TRBV28, the J call TRBJ2-7; 7 bases align to TRBD1. V dropped 6 bases and J dropped 8; count of bases not matched to a gene: 10. This CDR3 spans 13 amino acids. The germline CDR1 and CDR2 sequences are MDHEN and SYDVKM.

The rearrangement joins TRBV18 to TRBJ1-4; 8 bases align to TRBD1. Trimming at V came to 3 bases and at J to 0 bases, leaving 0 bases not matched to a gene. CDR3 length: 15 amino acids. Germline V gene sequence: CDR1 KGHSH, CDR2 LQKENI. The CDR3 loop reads CASSPDRATNEKLFF. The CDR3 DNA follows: TGTGCCAGCTCACCGGACAGGGCAACTAATGAAAAACTGTTTTTT.

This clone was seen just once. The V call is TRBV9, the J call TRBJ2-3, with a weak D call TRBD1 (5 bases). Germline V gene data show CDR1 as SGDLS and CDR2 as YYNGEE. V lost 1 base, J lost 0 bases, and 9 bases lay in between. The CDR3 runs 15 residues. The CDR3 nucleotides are TGTGCCAGCAGCGTAAGGGGCTTTAGCACAGATACGCAGTATTTT. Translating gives CASSVRGFSTDTQYF.

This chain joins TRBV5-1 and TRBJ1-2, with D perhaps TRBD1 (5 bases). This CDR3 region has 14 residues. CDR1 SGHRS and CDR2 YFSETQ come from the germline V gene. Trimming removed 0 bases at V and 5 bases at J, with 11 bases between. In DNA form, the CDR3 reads TGCGCCAGCAGCTTGGGGGGGTTAGAATATGGCTACACCTTC. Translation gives CASSLGGLEYGYTF.

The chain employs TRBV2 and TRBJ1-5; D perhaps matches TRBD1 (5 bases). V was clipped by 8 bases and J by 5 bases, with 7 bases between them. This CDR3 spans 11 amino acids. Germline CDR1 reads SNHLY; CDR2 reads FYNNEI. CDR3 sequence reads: CASGGDQPQHF. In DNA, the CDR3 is TGTGCCAGCGGGGGTGATCAGCCCCAGCATTTT.

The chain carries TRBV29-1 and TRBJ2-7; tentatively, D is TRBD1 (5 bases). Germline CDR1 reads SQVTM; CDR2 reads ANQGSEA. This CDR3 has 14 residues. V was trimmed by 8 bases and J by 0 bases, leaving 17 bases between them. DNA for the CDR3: TGCAGCCCATTAGGACACAACAGCTCCTACGAGCAGTACTTC. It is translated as CSPLGHNSSYEQYF.

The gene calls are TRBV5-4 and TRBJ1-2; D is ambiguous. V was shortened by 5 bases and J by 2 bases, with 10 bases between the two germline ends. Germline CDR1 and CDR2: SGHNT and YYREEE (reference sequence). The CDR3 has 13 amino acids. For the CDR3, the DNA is TGTGCCAGCAGTTTCGCTGGGAACTATGGCTACACCTTC. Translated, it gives CASSFAGNYGYTF.

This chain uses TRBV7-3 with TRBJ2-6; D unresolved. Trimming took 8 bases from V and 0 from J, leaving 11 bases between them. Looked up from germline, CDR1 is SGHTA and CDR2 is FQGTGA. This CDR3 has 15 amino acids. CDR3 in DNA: TGTGCCAGCCGCGGAGCGACCTCTGGGGCCAACGTCCTGACTTTC. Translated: CASRGATSGANVLTF.

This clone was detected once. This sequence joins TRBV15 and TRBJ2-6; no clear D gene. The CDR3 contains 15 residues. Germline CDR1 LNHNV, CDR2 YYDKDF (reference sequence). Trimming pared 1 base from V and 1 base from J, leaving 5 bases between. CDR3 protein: CATSRAGSGANVLTF. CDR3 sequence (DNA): TGTGCCACCAGCAGAGCCGGTTCTGGGGCCAACGTCCTGACTTTC.

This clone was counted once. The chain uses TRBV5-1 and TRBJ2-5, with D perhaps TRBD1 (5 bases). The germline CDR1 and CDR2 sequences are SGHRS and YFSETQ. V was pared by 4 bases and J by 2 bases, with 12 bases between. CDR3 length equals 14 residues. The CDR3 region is CASSRFQGQETQYF. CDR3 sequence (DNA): TGCGCCAGCAGCCGATTTCAGGGTCAAGAGACCCAGTACTTC.

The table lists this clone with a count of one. The CDR3 DNA reads TGTGCCAGCAGCTTAGCACTAGCGGGAAGCACAGATACGCAGTATTTT. It specifies CASSLALAGSTDTQYF. V is TRBV7-2 and J is TRBJ2-3; 10 bases map to TRBD2. Looked up from germline, CDR1 is SGHTA and CDR2 is FQGNSA. The CDR3 runs to 16 residues. V dropped 0 bases and J dropped 0; count of bases not matched to a gene: 0.

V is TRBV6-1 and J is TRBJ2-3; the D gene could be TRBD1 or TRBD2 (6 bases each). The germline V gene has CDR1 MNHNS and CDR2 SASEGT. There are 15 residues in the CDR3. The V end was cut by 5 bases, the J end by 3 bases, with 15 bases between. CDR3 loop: CASSPPGGGTDTQYF. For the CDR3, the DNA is TGTGCCAGCAGTCCCCCCGGAGGGGGTACAGATACGCAGTATTTT.

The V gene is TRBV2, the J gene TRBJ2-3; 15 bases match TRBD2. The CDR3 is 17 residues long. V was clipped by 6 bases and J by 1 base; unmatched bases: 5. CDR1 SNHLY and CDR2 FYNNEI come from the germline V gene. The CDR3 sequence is CASRKGLAGGGTDTQYF. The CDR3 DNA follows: TGTGCCAGCAGGAAGGGACTAGCGGGAGGAGGCACAGATACGCAGTATTTT.

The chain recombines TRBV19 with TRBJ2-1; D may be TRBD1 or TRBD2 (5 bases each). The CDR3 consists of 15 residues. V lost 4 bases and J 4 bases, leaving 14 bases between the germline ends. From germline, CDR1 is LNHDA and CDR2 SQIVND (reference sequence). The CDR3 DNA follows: TGTGCCAGTAGTAGGGACCCTACCCCTTACAATGAGCAGTTCTTC. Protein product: CASSRDPTPYNEQFF.

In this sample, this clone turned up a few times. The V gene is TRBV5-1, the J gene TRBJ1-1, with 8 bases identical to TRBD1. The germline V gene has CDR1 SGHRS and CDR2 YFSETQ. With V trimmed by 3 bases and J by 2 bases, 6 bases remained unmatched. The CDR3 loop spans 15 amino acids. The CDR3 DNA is TGCGCCAGCAGCTATCAGGGACAGGTTAACACTGAAGCTTTCTTT. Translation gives CASSYQGQVNTEAFF.

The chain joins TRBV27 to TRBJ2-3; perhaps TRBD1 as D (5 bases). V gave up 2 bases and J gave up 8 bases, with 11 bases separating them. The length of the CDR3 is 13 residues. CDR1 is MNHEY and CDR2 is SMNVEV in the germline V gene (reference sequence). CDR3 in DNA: TGTGCCAGCAGTTTACCGAAAAGGGGTACGCAGTATTTT. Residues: CASSLPKRGTQYF.

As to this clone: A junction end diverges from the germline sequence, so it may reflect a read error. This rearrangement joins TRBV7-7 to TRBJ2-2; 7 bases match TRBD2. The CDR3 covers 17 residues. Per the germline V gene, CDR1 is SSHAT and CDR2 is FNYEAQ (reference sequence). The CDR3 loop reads CASSLGLTGANTGELFF. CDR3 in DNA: TGTGCTAGCAGCTTGGGACTAACGGGCGCGAACACCGGGGAGCTGTTTTTT.

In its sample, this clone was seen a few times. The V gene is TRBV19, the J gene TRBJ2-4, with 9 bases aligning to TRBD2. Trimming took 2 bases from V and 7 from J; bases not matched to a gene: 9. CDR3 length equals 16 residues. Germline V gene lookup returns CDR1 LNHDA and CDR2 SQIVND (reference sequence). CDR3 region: CASSISRAGGGNIQYF. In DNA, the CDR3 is TGTGCCAGTAGTATATCGAGAGCGGGAGGAGGGAACATTCAGTACTTC.

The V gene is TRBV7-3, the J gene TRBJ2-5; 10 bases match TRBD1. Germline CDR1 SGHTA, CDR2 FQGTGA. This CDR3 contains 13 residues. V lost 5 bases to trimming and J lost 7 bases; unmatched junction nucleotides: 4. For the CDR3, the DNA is TGTGCCAGCAGCACCCGGGACAGGGGGACCCAGTACTTC. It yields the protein CASSTRDRGTQYF.

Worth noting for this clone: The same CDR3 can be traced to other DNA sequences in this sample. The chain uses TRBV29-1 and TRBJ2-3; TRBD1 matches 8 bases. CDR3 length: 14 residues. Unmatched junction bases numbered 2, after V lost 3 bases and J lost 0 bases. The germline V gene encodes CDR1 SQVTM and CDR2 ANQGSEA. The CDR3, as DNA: TGCAGCGTTGAGCAGGGGGCGAGCACAGATACGCAGTATTTT. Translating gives CSVEQGASTDTQYF.

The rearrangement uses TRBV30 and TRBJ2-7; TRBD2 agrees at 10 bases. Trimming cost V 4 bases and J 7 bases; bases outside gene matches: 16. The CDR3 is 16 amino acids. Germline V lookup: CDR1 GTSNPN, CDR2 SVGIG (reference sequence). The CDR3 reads CAWIGAGGPRTSEQYF. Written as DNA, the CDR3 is TGTGCCTGGATAGGAGCGGGAGGGCCAAGAACTAGTGAGCAGTACTTC.

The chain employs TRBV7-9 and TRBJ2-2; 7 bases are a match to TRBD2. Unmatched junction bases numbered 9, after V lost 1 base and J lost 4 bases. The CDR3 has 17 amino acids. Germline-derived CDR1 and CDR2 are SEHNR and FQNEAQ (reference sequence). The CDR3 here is CASSLVGLAEPTGELFF. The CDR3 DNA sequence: TGTGCCAGCAGCTTAGTTGGGCTAGCGGAGCCCACCGGGGAGCTGTTTTTT.